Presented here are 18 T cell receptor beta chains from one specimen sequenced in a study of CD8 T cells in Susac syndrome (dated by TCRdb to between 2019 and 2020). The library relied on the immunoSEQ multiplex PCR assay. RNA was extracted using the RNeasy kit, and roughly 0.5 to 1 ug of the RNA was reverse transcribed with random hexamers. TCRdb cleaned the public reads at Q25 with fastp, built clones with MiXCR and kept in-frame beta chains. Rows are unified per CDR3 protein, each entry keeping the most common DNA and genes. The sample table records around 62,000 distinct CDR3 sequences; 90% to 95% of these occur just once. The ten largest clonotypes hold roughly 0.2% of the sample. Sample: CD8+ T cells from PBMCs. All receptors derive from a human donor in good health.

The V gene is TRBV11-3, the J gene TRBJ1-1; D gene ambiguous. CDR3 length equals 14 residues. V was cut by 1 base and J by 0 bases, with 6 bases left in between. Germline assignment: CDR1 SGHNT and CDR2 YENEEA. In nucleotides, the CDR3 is TGTGCCAGCAGCTTAGGAGGGATGAACACTGAAGCTTTCTTT. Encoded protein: CASSLGGMNTEAFF.

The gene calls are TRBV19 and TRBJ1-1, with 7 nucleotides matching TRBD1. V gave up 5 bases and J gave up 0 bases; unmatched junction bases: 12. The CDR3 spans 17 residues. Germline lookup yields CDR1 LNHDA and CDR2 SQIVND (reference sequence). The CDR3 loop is CASSSAWTGVMNTEAFF. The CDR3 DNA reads TGTGCCAGTAGTTCCGCTTGGACAGGAGTAATGAACACTGAAGCTTTCTTT.

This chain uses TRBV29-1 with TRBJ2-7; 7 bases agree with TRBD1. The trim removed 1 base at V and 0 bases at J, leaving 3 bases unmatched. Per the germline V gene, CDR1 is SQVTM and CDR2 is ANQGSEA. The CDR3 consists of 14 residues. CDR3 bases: TGCAGCGTTGAAGTACAGGGGATCTCCTACGAGCAGTACTTC. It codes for CSVEVQGISYEQYF.

DNA for the CDR3: TGTGCCAGCAGTTACTCATGGGGGTACGAGCAGTACTTC. This codes for CASSYSWGYEQYF. The V call is TRBV6-5, the J call TRBJ2-7, with D possibly called TRBD1 or TRBD2 (5 bases each). V lost 0 bases, J lost 4 bases, and 7 bases lay in between. The CDR3 loop spans 13 amino acids. Germline assignment: CDR1 MNHEY and CDR2 SVGAGI.

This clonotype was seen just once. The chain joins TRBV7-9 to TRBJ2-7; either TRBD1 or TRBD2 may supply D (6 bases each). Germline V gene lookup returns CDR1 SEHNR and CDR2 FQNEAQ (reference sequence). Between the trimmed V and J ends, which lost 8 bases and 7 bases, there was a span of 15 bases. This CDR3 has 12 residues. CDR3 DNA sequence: TGTGCCAGCGGGGGGCGAGAATTAGAGCAGTACTTC. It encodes CASGGRELEQYF.

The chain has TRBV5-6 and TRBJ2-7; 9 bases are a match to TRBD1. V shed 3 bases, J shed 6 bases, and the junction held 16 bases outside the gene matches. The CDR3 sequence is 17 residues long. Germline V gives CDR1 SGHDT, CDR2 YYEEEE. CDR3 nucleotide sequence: TGTGCCAGCAGCTCCAGGACAGGGGTTAGTTCTTTTAGCGAGCAGTACTTC. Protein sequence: CASSSRTGVSSFSEQYF. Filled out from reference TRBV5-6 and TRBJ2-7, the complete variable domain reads DAGVTQSPTHLIKTRGQQVTLRCSPKSGHDTVSWYQQALGQGPQFIFQYYEEEERQRGNFPDRFSGHQFPNYSSELNVNALLLGDSALYLCASSSRTGVSSFSEQYFGPGTRLTVT.

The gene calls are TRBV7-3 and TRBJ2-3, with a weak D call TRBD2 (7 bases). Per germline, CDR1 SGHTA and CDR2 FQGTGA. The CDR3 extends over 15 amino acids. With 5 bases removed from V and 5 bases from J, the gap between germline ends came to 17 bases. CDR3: CASSPGSRGGDTQYF. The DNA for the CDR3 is TGTGCCAGCAGCCCCGGGTCGAGGGGGGGAGATACGCAGTATTTT.

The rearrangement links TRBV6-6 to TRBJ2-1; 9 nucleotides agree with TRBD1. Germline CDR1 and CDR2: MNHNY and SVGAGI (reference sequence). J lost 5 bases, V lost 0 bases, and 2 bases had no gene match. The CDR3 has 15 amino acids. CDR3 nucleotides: TGTGCCAGCAGTTACTCTGGGACAGGGCACAATGAGCAGTTCTTC. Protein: CASSYSGTGHNEQFF.

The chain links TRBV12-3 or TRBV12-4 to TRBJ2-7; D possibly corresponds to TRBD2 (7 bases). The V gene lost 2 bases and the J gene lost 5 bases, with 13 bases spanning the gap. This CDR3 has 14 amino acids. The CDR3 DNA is TGTGCCAGCAGTTTATGGGGGGGCCTAGACGAGCAGTACTTC. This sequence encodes CASSLWGGLDEQYF.

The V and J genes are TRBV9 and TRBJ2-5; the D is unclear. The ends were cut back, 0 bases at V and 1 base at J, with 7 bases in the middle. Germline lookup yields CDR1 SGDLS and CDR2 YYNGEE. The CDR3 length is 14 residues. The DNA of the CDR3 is TGTGCCAGCAGCGTAGCTAATAGCCAAGAGACCCAGTACTTC. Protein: CASSVANSQETQYF.

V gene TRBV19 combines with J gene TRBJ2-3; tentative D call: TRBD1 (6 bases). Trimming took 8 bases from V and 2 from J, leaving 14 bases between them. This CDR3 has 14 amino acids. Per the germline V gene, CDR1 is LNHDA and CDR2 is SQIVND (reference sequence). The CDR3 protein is CASGRGGSTDTQYF. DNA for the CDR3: TGTGCCAGTGGAAGAGGGGGATCCACAGATACGCAGTATTTT.

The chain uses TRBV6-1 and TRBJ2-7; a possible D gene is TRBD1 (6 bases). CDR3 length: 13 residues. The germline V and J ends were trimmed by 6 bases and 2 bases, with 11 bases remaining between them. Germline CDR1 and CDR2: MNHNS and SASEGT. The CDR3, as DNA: TGTGCCAGCAGCGGGACACTAACCTACGAGCAGTACTTC. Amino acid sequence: CASSGTLTYEQYF.

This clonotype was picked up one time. The CDR3 DNA follows: TGTGCCAGCACCACGGACAGAGTGATAGATACGCAGTATTTT. Residues: CASTTDRVIDTQYF. V and J are TRBV5-6 and TRBJ2-3; possibly TRBD1 for D (6 bases). V was trimmed by 6 bases and J by 5 bases, leaving 16 bases between them. The CDR3 is made up of 14 amino acids. The germline V gene has CDR1 SGHDT and CDR2 YYEEEE.

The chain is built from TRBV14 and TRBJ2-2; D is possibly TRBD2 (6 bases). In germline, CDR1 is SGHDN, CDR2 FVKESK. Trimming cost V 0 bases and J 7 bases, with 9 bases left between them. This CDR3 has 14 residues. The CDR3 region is CASSQDWGGGELFF. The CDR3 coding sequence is TGTGCCAGCAGCCAAGATTGGGGAGGCGGGGAGCTGTTTTTT.

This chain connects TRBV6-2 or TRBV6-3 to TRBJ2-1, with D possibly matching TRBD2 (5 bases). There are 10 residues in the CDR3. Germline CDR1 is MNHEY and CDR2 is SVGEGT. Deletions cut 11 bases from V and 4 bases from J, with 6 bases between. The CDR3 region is CAGGYNEQFF. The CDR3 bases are TGTGCCGGAGGTTACAATGAGCAGTTCTTC.

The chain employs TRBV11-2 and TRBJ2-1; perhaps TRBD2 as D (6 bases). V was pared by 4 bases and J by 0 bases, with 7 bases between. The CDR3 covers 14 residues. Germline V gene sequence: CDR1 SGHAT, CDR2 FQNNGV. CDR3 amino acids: CASSWGLSYNEQFF. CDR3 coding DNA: TGTGCCAGCAGCTGGGGACTCTCCTACAATGAGCAGTTCTTC. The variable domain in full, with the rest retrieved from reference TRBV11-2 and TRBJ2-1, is EAGVAQSPRYKIIEKRQSVAFWCNPISGHATLYWYQQILGQGPKLLIQFQNNGVVDDSQLPKDRFSAERLKGVDSTLKIQPAKLEDSAVYLCASSWGLSYNEQFFGPGTRLTVL.

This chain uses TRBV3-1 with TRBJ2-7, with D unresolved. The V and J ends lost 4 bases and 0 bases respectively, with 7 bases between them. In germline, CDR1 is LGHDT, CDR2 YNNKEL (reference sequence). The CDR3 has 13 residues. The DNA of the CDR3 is TGTGCCAGCAGCCTCGTGGACTCCTACGAGCAGTACTTC. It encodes CASSLVDSYEQYF.

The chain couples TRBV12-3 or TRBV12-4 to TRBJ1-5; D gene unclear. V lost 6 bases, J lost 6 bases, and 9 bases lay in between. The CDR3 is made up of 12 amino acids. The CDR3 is CASRSGSQPQHF. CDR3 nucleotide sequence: TGTGCCAGCAGGTCGGGCTCTCAGCCCCAGCATTTT.